Listed below are T cell receptor beta chains from one sample, sequenced in a study of T-cell memory formation after mild COVID-19. Each CDR3 protein gets one entry after TCRdb re-called the 5' RACE reads with MiXCR. Here the sample spans over 150,000 distinct CDR3 sequences, approximately 17% being singletons. What was sequenced was PBMCs or a T cell subset sorted from them (not recorded which). These receptors were taken from a man aged 18 to 35 who had mild COVID-19 (a few samples of this study predate the infection). Cell type and time point are not known. Both conserved end residues are part of each CDR3. The D gene is left open where the match is weak. Rows may omit the clone size; those that give it use once, few, many or a size class.

d_call j_call clone_size v_call cdr3_nt cdr3_aa
. TRBJ2-1 few TRBV6-5 TGTGCCAGCAGTTACGATAGGGGATCCTACAATGAGCAGTTCTTC CASSYDRGSYNEQFF
TRBD1 TRBJ2-1 once TRBV19 TGTGCCAGTAGTATACGGACAGGTCCTGGTGAGCAGTTCTTC CASSIRTGPGEQFF
. TRBJ1-1 few TRBV7-2 TGTGCCAGCAGCTACCAGAGGGGGGACGGGGCTTTCTTT CASSYQRGDGAFF
TRBD1 TRBJ2-5 . TRBV10-3 TGTGCCATCAGTGAGCCACCGGGACAGAAAGAGACCCAGTACTTC CAISEPPGQKETQYF
TRBD1 TRBJ1-5 . TRBV5-4 TGTGCCAGCAGCTCCGGAGGGCAGGGGGCGTCTCAGCCCCAGCATTTT CASSSGGQGASQPQHF
TRBD2 TRBJ2-1 few TRBV4-1 TGCGCCAGCAGATCCCCCGGGACTAGCGGCTACAATGAGCAGTTCTTC CASRSPGTSGYNEQFF
TRBD1 TRBJ1-5 few TRBV4-2 TGTGCCAGCAGCCAAGATCCACAGGGGGCGAGTCAGCCCCAGCATTTT CASSQDPQGASQPQHF
. TRBJ2-2 once TRBV27 TGTGCCAGCAGCATCTCAAATTTTCCCGGGGAGCTGTTTTTT CASSISNFPGELFF
TRBD1 TRBJ1-3 . TRBV20-1 TGCAGTGCTGCCCAGGGGGCAGGGGTCGGAAACACCATATATTTT CSAAQGAGVGNTIYF
. TRBJ1-1 many TRBV5-1 TGCGCCAGCAGCTTCACCGGAGGCACTGAAGCTTTCTTT CASSFTGGTEAFF
. TRBJ2-1 many TRBV6-6 TGTGCCAGCAGTTACCGGAACGCGCGGGGGCCCATGAGCAATGAGCAGTTCTTC CASSYRNARGPMSNEQFF
. TRBJ2-7 . TRBV15 TGTGCCACCGCGTCCCCCGGGCAGGGGACCCCCTACGAGCAGTACTTC CATASPGQGTPYEQYF
TRBD2 TRBJ2-7 few TRBV3-1 TGTGCCAGCAGCCAAGGGGGACTAGTTTTCGGCGAGCAGTACTTC CASSQGGLVFGEQYF
. TRBJ1-1 . TRBV20-1 TGCAGTGCTAGGGGTAGTAGGGGGACGAACACTGAAGCTTTCTTT CSARGSRGTNTEAFF
. TRBJ2-2 . TRBV4-3 TGCGCCAGCAGCCAAGATCGGGGGAGAAACACCGGGGAGCTGTTTTTT CASSQDRGRNTGELFF
. TRBJ1-2 many TRBV20-1 TGCAGTGCTCGCGGCTACACCTTC CSARGYTF
. TRBJ1-1 . TRBV20-1 TGCAGTGCTAGAGAAGGTATATTAACTGAAGCTTTCTTT CSAREGILTEAFF
. TRBJ1-1 . TRBV2 TGTGCCAGCAGTGTGGCGGGGGACACTGAAGCTTTCTTT CASSVAGDTEAFF
. TRBJ1-3 . TRBV25-1 TGTGCCAGCAGTCTTGACGGGGACGTCTCTGGAAACACCATATATTTT CASSLDGDVSGNTIYF
TRBD2 TRBJ2-3 few TRBV5-1 TGCGCCAGCAGCTTGACGGGAGGACCTGTGGATACGCAGTATTTT CASSLTGGPVDTQYF
TRBD2 TRBJ2-5 . TRBV20-1 TGCAGTGCTCTGGGAGCGGGGGGACAAGAGACCCAGTACTTC CSALGAGGQETQYF
. TRBJ1-1 few TRBV19 TGTGCCAGTAGTATATTGGAGGGAGGAGGCACTGAAGCTTTCTTT CASSILEGGGTEAFF
. TRBJ2-3 . TRBV11-2 TGTGCCAGCAGCTTAGAGCGCGGGGTCTCAGATACGCAGTATTTT CASSLERGVSDTQYF
. TRBJ2-3 . TRBV9 TGTGCCAGCAGCCCCCAGGTCCAACCATTGGGGTTCGGGCAGTATTTT CASSPQVQPLGFGQYF
TRBD1 TRBJ1-1 . TRBV4-2 TGTGCCAGCAGCCAAGAGTGGGCGAGGACAGGTGAAGCTTTCTTT CASSQEWARTGEAFF